This is a list of T cell receptor beta chains from one sample in a study of blood T cell repertoires in COVID-19. The assay was immunoSEQ multiplex PCR, and TCRdb's table has in-frame clones only and misses some. This sample has about 15,000 clones, with approximately 78% found just once. Sequencing was carried out using peripheral blood. The receptors originated from a man at least 80 years old with active or convalescent COVID-19. The CDR3 runs from the conserved cysteine through the conserved F or W. A D gene is named only where the DNA matches it firmly. Clone size is not always given. Where it is, it says once, few, many or a class for expanded clones.

d_call clone_size v_call cdr3_aa
NA NA TRBV18 CASSPNIGGGNTEAFF
NA NA TRBV15 CATTVDSHISGTQYF
NA NA TRBV21-1 CASSKVAGRANYGYTF
NA NA TRBV4-3 CASSQALLDNYEQYF
NA NA TRBV28 CASSSAGGNTEAFF
NA NA TRBV7-2 CASSLDGVGQFF
NA once TRBV18 CASSLRGPGELFF
TRBD1 NA TRBV6-5 CASRDRGIETQYF
TRBD2 NA TRBV9 CASSFRTSGGNTGELFF
NA NA TRBV28 CASSSQGYYGYTF
NA NA TRBV29-1 CSVLDSKYGYTF
NA NA TRBV12-5 CASGLGQGSNSPLHF
TRBD1 NA TRBV4-1 CASSQDHRGYEQYF
TRBD1 NA TRBV5-1 CASSLFTGGEQYF
NA NA TRBV11-2 CASSWEILGNTGELFF
TRBD1 NA TRBV3-1/TRBV3-2 CASSQATGGVYEQYF
NA NA TRBV19 CASTPLVQPSNQPQHF
NA NA TRBV6-5 CASNGWGGTDTQYF
NA few TRBV5-1 CASRRITGLLEQYF
NA NA TRBV19 CASSSGAESNYGYTF
TRBD2 NA TRBV11-1 CASSGTSGGSTDTQYF
TRBD2 NA TRBV19 CASSIVLAGGPNQETQYF
NA NA TRBV19 CASSSEGGQDSPLHF
TRBD2 NA TRBV3-1/TRBV3-2 CASSQDLAGGPGETQYF
TRBD1 NA TRBV11-2 CASSPGTGTYEQYF
NA NA TRBV3-1/TRBV3-2 CASSQDKDKRPSGNTIYF
TRBD2 NA TRBV7-6 CASSLGRPTSGGANTGELFF
TRBD1 NA TRBV24-1 CATSDNQGANEQFF
NA NA TRBV11-2 CASSSRNTGKTEAFF
TRBD2 NA TRBV7-9 CASSSTFSGGATYYEQYF
TRBD2 NA TRBV4-2 CASSPAGGRTDTQYF
NA NA TRBV2 CAIRSSGFHEQYF
NA once TRBV19 CASKGGGRYLNGYTF
TRBD1 NA TRBV5-8 CASSLDRGTGELFF
TRBD2 NA TRBV12-5 CASGLVSSGGERETQYF
NA NA TRBV6-6 CASSYLGAGNTGELFF
TRBD1 few TRBV7-6 CASSSRSLRTGNTGELFF
NA NA TRBV5-4 CASSLRSSGNTIYF
TRBD2 NA TRBV11-3 CASRLPGLEIDTQYF
TRBD2 NA TRBV18 CASSPTSGGANEQFF
NA NA TRBV6-1 CASSDPDRRSYEQYF